These T cell receptor beta chains were read from a single sample in a study of T-cell memory formation after mild COVID-19. Each CDR3 protein is one row after TCRdb ran MiXCR on the 5' RACE reads. The sample carries hundreds of thousands of distinct CDR3 sequences, about 25% recorded once. Sequencing used PBMCs or a T cell subset sorted from them (not recorded which). These receptor sequences come from an adult woman who had mild COVID-19 (a few samples of this study predate the infection). Cell type and time point are not known. The CDR3 runs from the conserved cysteine through the conserved F or W. Fields, in order: clone size, V gene, J gene, D gene, CDR3 DNA, CDR3 protein. The D gene is left open where the match is weak. Only part of the rows carry a size: once, few, many, or a class if the clone is expanded.

>few|TRBV5-6|TRBJ1-6|-
TGTGCCAGCAGCCTATGGGGGGCGGAAGGGGCACCCCTCCACTTT
CASSLWGAEGAPLHF
>-|TRBV7-3|TRBJ2-1|TRBD2
TGTGCCAGCAGCTCGTGGGAGGGTAATGAGCAGTTCTTC
CASSSWEGNEQFF
>few|TRBV5-1|TRBJ1-1|-
TGCGCCAGCAGCTTGGAGGGGCAGGGATCAGAAGCTTTCTTT
CASSLEGQGSEAFF
>-|TRBV20-1|TRBJ2-7|TRBD2
TGCAGTGCTAGAGACCCTAGGACTAGCGGGAGGGAATACTACGAGCAGTACTTC
CSARDPRTSGREYYEQYF
>few|TRBV18|TRBJ2-7|TRBD1
TGTGCCAGCTCACCACCTCCGACAGGGACCGCGAACGAGCAGTACTTC
CASSPPPTGTANEQYF
>-|TRBV5-1|TRBJ2-7|TRBD2
TGCGCCAGCAGCTTGACGGCTAGCGGTAACTACGAGCAGTACTTC
CASSLTASGNYEQYF
>-|TRBV5-4|TRBJ2-3|-
TGTGCCAGCAGCTATGGGACGGGCCCAGGAACAGATACGCAGTATTTT
CASSYGTGPGTDTQYF
>-|TRBV6-5|TRBJ1-1|TRBD1
TGTGCCAGCAGCAGGGACAGGGGGAAGACTGAAGCTTTCTTT
CASSRDRGKTEAFF
>few|TRBV7-3|TRBJ2-2|-
TGTGCCAGCAGCCCAGCCGGAGGGGGGAACGGGGAGCTGTTTTTT
CASSPAGGGNGELFF
>-|TRBV6-2/TRBV6-3|TRBJ2-1|-
TGTGCCAGCAGTTACCTTGCGTCGGTCGATGAGCAGTTCTTC
CASSYLASVDEQFF
>few|TRBV29-1|TRBJ1-1|-
TGCAGCGTTGAAGGAGGGGCGTTGAACACTGAAGCTTTCTTT
CSVEGGALNTEAFF
>-|TRBV11-3|TRBJ1-1|TRBD1
TGTGCCAGCAGCGCGCGGGGACAGGGGTGGACTGAAGCTTTCTTT
CASSARGQGWTEAFF
>few|TRBV9|TRBJ1-5|-
TGTGCCAGCAGCGTAACCGGGGAGAGCGATCAGCCCCAGCATTTT
CASSVTGESDQPQHF
>-|TRBV14|TRBJ1-1|-
TGTGCCAGCCAAATGAACAGGAACACTGAAGCTTTCTTT
CASQMNRNTEAFF
>few|TRBV24-1|TRBJ1-2|-
TGTGCCACCAGTGACCCAGCTTCTTCTAACTATGGCTACACCTTC
CATSDPASSNYGYTF
>-|TRBV12-3/TRBV12-4|TRBJ2-1|TRBD2
TGTGCCATCCTGTCGGGGGGGCTTAATGAGCAGTTCTTC
CAILSGGLNEQFF
>few|TRBV7-6|TRBJ2-3|TRBD2
TGTGCCAGCAGCTTTTCACTCGAGCGGGGGGTTAGACTGTATACGCAGTATTTT
CASSFSLERGVRLYTQYF
>-|TRBV6-6|TRBJ2-1|-
TGTGCCAGCAGGGCAGATCGGAGACTCTACAATGAGCAGTTCTTC
CASRADRRLYNEQFF
>-|TRBV6-6|TRBJ2-3|-
TGTGCCAGCAGTTCAACTAGTTCTTGGGCAGATACGCAGTATTTT
CASSSTSSWADTQYF
>-|TRBV2|TRBJ2-1|-
TGTGCCAGCAGTGCGGGGGACAGCAATGAGCAGTTCTTC
CASSAGDSNEQFF
>few|TRBV6-1|TRBJ2-2|-
TGTGCCAGTACGATCCGGGACACCAGGACCGGGGAGCTGTTTTTT
CASTIRDTRTGELFF
>few|TRBV5-1|TRBJ2-3|-
TGCGCCAGCAGCTTGGTCGGGGGAAGTTCAGATACGCAGTATTTT
CASSLVGGSSDTQYF
>-|TRBV20-1|TRBJ2-7|TRBD2
TGCAGTGCTAGAGATCCGGCTAGCGGGAGTTACGAGCAGTACTTC
CSARDPASGSYEQYF
>-|TRBV6-1|TRBJ1-2|-
TGTGCCAGCAGTGAAGCGGAAGGGGCCCACTATGGCTACACCTTC
CASSEAEGAHYGYTF
>few|TRBV7-3|TRBJ2-1|TRBD2
TGTGCCAGCCGGGGGGGCGGGAGTCAGTATGAGCAGTTCTTC
CASRGGGSQYEQFF
>-|TRBV12-3/TRBV12-4|TRBJ2-7|-
TGTGCCAGCAGTTTTGAGGTCCGGGTTAGCGAGCAGTACTTC
CASSFEVRVSEQYF
>-|TRBV6-2/TRBV6-3|TRBJ2-6|TRBD1
TGTGCCAGCAGTTACTGGGCAGGGGGAACGTCTGGGGCCAACGTCCTGACTTTC
CASSYWAGGTSGANVLTF
>-|TRBV2|TRBJ2-3|TRBD2
TGTGCCAGCAGTGGGGCAGGAGCGGGGGGCACAGATACGCAGTATTTT
CASSGAGAGGTDTQYF
>few|TRBV10-3|TRBJ2-3|-
TGTGCCATCAGCGCCGGACTCAGGAGTGATACGCAGTATTTT
CAISAGLRSDTQYF
>-|TRBV4-1|TRBJ1-1|TRBD1
TGCGCCAGCAGCCTTTACCGGGACAGGGAAGCTTTCTTT
CASSLYRDREAFF
>-|TRBV6-6|TRBJ1-1|TRBD1
TGTGCCAGCAGGATACAGGGGATGAGGAACACTGAAGCTTTCTTT
CASRIQGMRNTEAFF
>-|TRBV12-3/TRBV12-4|TRBJ2-6|TRBD1
TGTGCCAGCGCGGGACAGGCGACTGGGGCCAACGTCCTGACTTTC
CASAGQATGANVLTF
>-|TRBV6-6|TRBJ2-1|-
TGTGCCAGCAGTTACCCGTTCCCAACCCCGAAGGGACTTACAAGGGTGAATGAGCAGTTCTTC
CASSYPFPTPKGLTRVNEQFF
>-|TRBV6-5|TRBJ1-2|TRBD1
TGTGCCAGCAGTTACGGACAGGGGGAATACTATGGCTACACCTTC
CASSYGQGEYYGYTF
>-|TRBV4-2|TRBJ1-2|-
TGTGCCAGCAGCCAAGGGGTTTGGAACTATGGCTACACCTTC
CASSQGVWNYGYTF
>few|TRBV18|TRBJ2-3|-
TGTGCCAGCTCACCGATGGCGACATTTTTGAGGGTTAGCACAGATACGCAGTATTTT
CASSPMATFLRVSTDTQYF
>few|TRBV27|TRBJ2-7|-
TGTGCCAGCGGACCGGGCCCCGACTACGAGCAGTACTTC
CASGPGPDYEQYF
>few|TRBV29-1|TRBJ1-3|-
TGCAGCGGTCTGAAGAACGGAAACACCATATATTTT
CSGLKNGNTIYF
>once|TRBV12-3/TRBV12-4|TRBJ1-4|TRBD1
TGTGCCAGCAGTTTAGGGCAGGGGGCGGATGAAAAACTGTTTTTT
CASSLGQGADEKLFF
>few|TRBV20-1|TRBJ2-1|-
TGCAGTGCTAGGGACAGTTACAATGAGCAGTTCTTC
CSARDSYNEQFF
>many|TRBV29-1|TRBJ2-3|-
TGCAGCGTTGGTTCCCCAGATACGCAGTATTTT
CSVGSPDTQYF
>-|TRBV15|TRBJ2-3|-
TGTGCCACCAGCAGCGACGTAGGATTCACAGATACGCAGTATTTT
CATSSDVGFTDTQYF
>-|TRBV6-2/TRBV6-3|TRBJ2-3|-
TGTGCCAGCAGTTACCGAGATACGACGGATTGGGGAGATACGCAGTATTTT
CASSYRDTTDWGDTQYF
>-|TRBV4-1|TRBJ2-1|TRBD2
TGCGCCAGCAGCCAGCCTCTAGCGGGACGATACAATGAGCAGTTCTTC
CASSQPLAGRYNEQFF
>-|TRBV5-4|TRBJ2-1|TRBD2
TGTGCCAGCAGCTTCGGACTAGCGGAGGACAATGAGCAGTTCTTC
CASSFGLAEDNEQFF
>few|TRBV20-1|TRBJ2-1|TRBD2
TGCAGTGCTAGAGTTCGGAAAGGTAATAGAGTAGCGGGAGCGGGGAATGAGCAGTTCTTC
CSARVRKGNRVAGAGNEQFF
>few|TRBV29-1|TRBJ2-7|-
TGCAGCGCCGGGACTTTGAGCTCCTACGAGCAGTACTTC
CSAGTLSSYEQYF
>-|TRBV7-9|TRBJ2-7|-
TGTGCCAGCAGCCCACGACAGGATTCCGAGCAGTACTTC
CASSPRQDSEQYF
>-|TRBV29-1|TRBJ2-5|-
TGCAGCGTTGTGTTCGTGCGAGAGACCCAGTACTTC
CSVVFVRETQYF